The 24 T cell receptor beta chains presented below share a single source sample, sequenced in a study of T-cell reconstitution after alpha-beta-depleted transplantation in children (dated by TCRdb to about 2016). This specimen's treatment or condition label, interpreted: allogeneic hematopoietic cell transplantation with graft depleted of TCRalphabeta T cells and CD19 B cells. The method behind the library was PCR. Sequenced on an Illumina HiSeq 2500. Molecular barcoding was employed in the preparation of TCR libraries, with unique molecular identifiers being used to normalize TCRbeta repertoire quantification. The raw public reads went through TCRdb reprocessing: fastp at Q25, MiXCR clone calling, in-frame beta chains kept. Under each unique CDR3 protein, matching rows form one entry showing the most common genes and DNA. The sample table lists a few hundred thousand distinct CDR3 sequences, 27% of them with a count of one. The ten largest clones represent around a third of the sample.

The sequenced sample was PBMCs, obtained before TCRalphabeta/CD19-depleted stem cell transplant. The receptors were gathered from a boy in the first two years of life with Wiskott-Aldrich syndrome, due to receive a stem cell transplant.

The chain is built from TRBV5-1 and TRBJ2-7; D is undetermined. Per the germline V gene, CDR1 is SGHRS and CDR2 is YFSETQ. The V end lost 0 bases, the J end lost 2 bases, and 12 bases lay between the germline ends. The CDR3 sequence is 15 residues long. This CDR3 is CASSLENFATYEQYF. In DNA form, the CDR3 reads TGCGCCAGCAGCTTGGAGAATTTCGCAACCTACGAGCAGTACTTC.

This clonotype has at least ten counts. The rearrangement links TRBV12-3 or TRBV12-4 to TRBJ1-2, with D possibly TRBD1 on 5 matching bases. The CDR3 has 13 residues. Trimming left V 8 bases short and J 4 bases short, with 14 bases between. CDR3 residues: CASGRDFLYGYTF. CDR3 bases: TGTGCCAGCGGTCGGGACTTTCTCTATGGCTACACCTTC.

The chain couples TRBV6-1 to TRBJ2-7, with 7 nucleotides matching TRBD1. The CDR3 has 16 residues. Germline CDR1 is MNHNS and CDR2 is SASEGT. Trimming removed 5 bases from V and 5 bases from J; junction bases left unmatched: 15. CDR3 region: CASSRYTGTALNEQYF. The CDR3 DNA reads TGTGCCAGCAGTAGGTACACCGGGACAGCTCTCAACGAGCAGTACTTC.

This sequence joins TRBV5-5 and TRBJ2-7; 8 bases match TRBD2. Germline CDR1 reads SGHKS; CDR2 reads YYEKEE (reference sequence). The CDR3 extends over 16 amino acids. J lost 3 bases, V lost 4 bases, and 12 bases had no gene match. As DNA, the CDR3 is TGTGCCAGCAGCCCGGAGGGGACTAGGGATTACTACGAGCAGTACTTC. It translates to CASSPEGTRDYYEQYF.

There are a few counts of this clonotype. This chain connects TRBV7-2 to TRBJ2-2; D is undetermined. V shed 4 bases and J shed 5 bases, with 14 bases lying between them. This CDR3 is built from 15 residues. CDR1 is SGHTA, CDR2 FQGNSA, per germline. The CDR3, as DNA: TGTGCCAGCAGCTCATATAAGGGTTTGACCGGGGAGCTGTTTTTT. This encodes CASSSYKGLTGELFF. Using reference TRBV7-2 and TRBJ2-2 for the parts outside the CDR3, the full variable domain is GAGVSQSPSNKVTEKGKDVELRCDPISGHTALYWYRQSLGQGLEFLIYFQGNSAPDKSGLPSDRFSAERTGGSVSTLTIQRTQQEDSAVYLCASSSYKGLTGELFFGEGSRLTVL.

The CDR3 DNA is TGTGCCAGCAGCTTGTTTTGGGGGACCTACAATGAGCAGTTCTTC. Its translation is CASSLFWGTYNEQFF. The chain uses TRBV5-5 and TRBJ2-1; D might be TRBD1 or TRBD2, each matching 5 bases. Germline values: CDR1 SGHKS, CDR2 YYEKEE (reference sequence). V shed 1 base and J shed 2 bases, with 10 bases lying between them. The CDR3 runs 15 residues.

The chain links TRBV5-1 to TRBJ2-1; 8 positions agree with TRBD2. The CDR3 sequence is 15 residues long. Unmatched junction bases numbered 4, after V lost 0 bases and J lost 5 bases. Germline CDR1 and CDR2: SGHRS and YFSETQ. CDR3 DNA: TGCGCCAGCAGCTTGGCGGGAGGGATTAACAATGAGCAGTTCTTC. Its protein product is CASSLAGGINNEQFF. The full variable domain, in which reference TRBV5-1 and TRBJ2-1 provide the parts outside the CDR3, is KAGVTQTPRYLIKTRGQQVTLSCSPISGHRSVSWYQQTPGQGLQFLFEYFSETQRNKGNFPGRFSGRQFSNSRSEMNVSTLELGDSALYLCASSLAGGINNEQFFGPGTRLTVL.

A few counts support this clonotype. The chain carries TRBV10-3 and TRBJ2-1; 10 positions match TRBD1. The CDR3 runs to 14 residues. CDR1 ENHRY and CDR2 SYGVKD come from the germline V gene. The trim removed 7 bases at V and 7 bases at J, leaving 7 bases unmatched. The CDR3 is CAITPGQGKNEQFF. In DNA, the CDR3 is TGTGCCATCACCCCGGGACAGGGGAAAAATGAGCAGTTCTTC.

The gene calls are TRBV20-1 and TRBJ2-5, with 7 bases aligning to TRBD2. In germline, CDR1 is DFQATT, CDR2 SNEGSKA (reference sequence). CDR3 size: 15 residues. With 4 bases clipped from V and 2 bases from J, the junction kept 10 bases outside the gene matches. DNA for the CDR3: TGCAGTGCTACCGAGATACTAGCGCAACAAGAGACCCAGTACTTC. Encoded protein: CSATEILAQQETQYF.

This clonotype was observed a handful of times. The chain carries TRBV5-1 and TRBJ1-4; 8 nucleotides align to TRBD1. The CDR3 contains 17 residues. With V trimmed by 4 bases and J by 4 bases, 12 bases remained unmatched. The germline V gene encodes CDR1 SGHRS and CDR2 YFSETQ. CDR3 amino acids: CASSRLQGAQGNEKLFF. As DNA, the CDR3 is TGCGCCAGCAGCCGTTTGCAGGGGGCGCAGGGTAATGAAAAACTGTTTTTT.

The rearrangement links TRBV12-3 or TRBV12-4 to TRBJ2-3; 7 bases map to TRBD2. The CDR3 consists of 14 residues. Losses at the gene ends were 5 bases for V and 5 bases for J; bases not matched to a gene: 7. In DNA, the CDR3 is TGTGCCAGCAGTCGGAGCGGGAATTTAGATACGCAGTATTTT. It yields the protein CASSRSGNLDTQYF.

This clonotype showed up just a few times. J is TRBJ2-1 and V is TRBV5-1; 8 bases are shared with TRBD2. The CDR3 spans 16 residues. V lost 3 bases, J lost 6 bases, and 11 bases stayed unmatched. Germline V gene lookup returns CDR1 SGHRS and CDR2 YFSETQ. The CDR3 nucleotides read TGCGCCAGCAGCTACCGACCGAGCGGGAGATTCAATGAGCAGTTCTTC. Protein: CASSYRPSGRFNEQFF.

The chain employs TRBV5-1 and TRBJ2-1; 11 bases fit TRBD2. The CDR3 length is 15 residues. Germline assignment: CDR1 SGHRS and CDR2 YFSETQ. J gave up 6 bases and V 4 bases, and 6 bases lay outside the gene matches. Here the CDR3 reads CASSPLGTSGNEQFF. DNA for the CDR3: TGCGCCAGCAGCCCACTGGGGACTAGCGGCAATGAGCAGTTCTTC.

This clonotype was seen a handful of times. This sequence joins TRBV25-1 and TRBJ2-1; TRBD2 matches at 7 bases. Looked up from germline, CDR1 is MGHDK and CDR2 is SYGVNS. The V segment lost 1 base and the J segment 1 base; nucleotides outside the gene matches: 4. The CDR3 totals 16 residues. DNA for the CDR3: TGTGCCAGCAGTGAATTGGGCGGGAGTTCCTACAATGAGCAGTTCTTC. As protein: CASSELGGSSYNEQFF.

This clonotype has a handful of counts. The chain links TRBV5-1 to TRBJ1-1; 8 positions match TRBD1. CDR1 SGHRS and CDR2 YFSETQ come from the germline V gene. CDR3 size: 15 residues. The V gene end was trimmed by 5 bases and the J gene end by 1 base; junction bases not matched to a gene: 7. In DNA, the CDR3 is TGCGCCAGCAGTTCGGACAGGGTGGAGAACACTGAAGCTTTCTTT. It encodes CASSSDRVENTEAFF.

CDR3 amino acids: CASSQDSTVPEAFF. The CDR3 DNA follows: TGTGCCAGCAGCCAGGATTCGACGGTCCCTGAAGCTTTCTTT. The gene calls are TRBV4-2 and TRBJ1-1; no firm D call. Trimming pared 3 bases from V and 6 bases from J, leaving 14 bases between. CDR1 LGHNA and CDR2 YNFKEQ come from the germline V gene. CDR3 length: 14 amino acids.

The rearrangement links TRBV6-5 to TRBJ2-7, with D perhaps matching TRBD1 (6 bases). CDR3 length equals 15 residues. With 6 bases removed from V and 5 bases from J, the gap between germline ends came to 20 bases. Per germline, CDR1 MNHEY and CDR2 SVGAGI. This chain's CDR3 is CASSNSGGVGNEQYF. The CDR3 nucleotides are TGTGCCAGCAGCAACTCTGGGGGCGTTGGGAACGAGCAGTACTTC.

The genes are TRBV5-1 and TRBJ2-3; 14 bases line up with TRBD2. Trimming took 4 bases from V and 5 from J; bases not matched to a gene: 3. CDR1 SGHRS and CDR2 YFSETQ come from the germline V gene. This CDR3 region has 15 residues. CDR3 sequence reads: CASSKGLAGEDTQYF. Here the CDR3 DNA reads TGCGCCAGCAGCAAGGGACTAGCGGGAGAAGATACGCAGTATTTT.

This clonotype has a handful of counts. The J gene is TRBJ2-1, the V gene TRBV12-3 or TRBV12-4, with 10 bases that match TRBD1. CDR3 size: 14 residues. V dropped 6 bases and J dropped 10; count of bases not matched to a gene: 9. The CDR3 nucleotides are TGTGCCAGCAGACCTTCGACAGGGGGCTGGGAGCAGTTCTTC. It translates to CASRPSTGGWEQFF.

This clonotype was seen a few times. The chain has TRBV5-5 and TRBJ2-2, with D possibly being TRBD1 (5 bases). From germline, CDR1 is SGHKS and CDR2 YYEKEE (reference sequence). Trimming removed 1 base at V and 6 bases at J, with 16 bases between. The CDR3 consists of 16 residues. DNA of the CDR3: TGTGCCAGCAGCTTGAGGACCACAGGACGCGCCGGGGAGCTGTTTTTT. Amino acid sequence: CASSLRTTGRAGELFF.

This clonotype occurred a few times. This chain connects TRBV7-2 to TRBJ1-3; no firm D call. CDR1 is SGHTA and CDR2 is FQGNSA in the germline V gene. The CDR3 covers 13 residues. V lost 4 bases and J lost 0, with 4 bases in between. The CDR3: CASSSNSGNTIYF. The CDR3 coding sequence is TGTGCCAGCAGCTCAAACTCTGGAAACACCATATATTTT.

This chain links TRBV30 with TRBJ2-2; D unresolved. The CDR3 runs to 12 residues. Germline CDR1 GTSNPN, CDR2 SVGIG (reference sequence). Trimming removed 0 bases from V and 6 bases from J, with 5 bases in between. The CDR3 loop is CAWSVQSGELFF. CDR3 sequence (DNA): TGTGCCTGGAGTGTACAGTCCGGGGAGCTGTTTTTT.

This chain uses TRBV12-3 or TRBV12-4 with TRBJ2-7; the D gene could be TRBD1 or TRBD2 (5 bases each). This CDR3 contains 14 residues. The V gene lost 2 bases and the J gene lost 2 bases, with 10 bases spanning the gap. The DNA for the CDR3 is TGTGCCAGCAGTTTAACGGGGCGAGCCTACGAGCAGTACTTC. This translates into CASSLTGRAYEQYF.

This clonotype was counted at least ten times. The chain is built from TRBV20-1 and TRBJ1-6, with 8 bases fitting TRBD1. V lost 0 bases, J lost 7 bases, and 8 bases stayed unmatched. Germline V gives CDR1 DFQATT, CDR2 SNEGSKA (reference sequence). The CDR3 is made up of 16 amino acids. The CDR3 nucleotides read TGCAGTGCTAGAGATTTGACAGGGGATTGGAATTCACCCCTCCACTTT. This codes for CSARDLTGDWNSPLHF.